The sequence of this TCR beta chain was determined in a study of sequential checkpoint blockade in melanoma. Across the whole study: First-line arms were nivolumab then ipilimumab, or the reverse, randomized 1:1.

Treatment: randomized to nivolumab then ipilimumab (arm A) or the reverse (arm B). Sorted cells were live CD3+CD8+, lacking CD19 and CD56, from PBMCs. Sequenced by immunoSEQ multiplex PCR; TCRdb stores in-frame clones only, minus some. The table includes fewer than 35,000 clones, 86% detected once. The CDR3 has 16 amino acids. Unmatched junction bases numbered 7, after V lost 1 base and J lost 5 bases. The germline V gene has CDR1 SGHVS and CDR2 FQNEAQ. J is TRBJ2-7 and V is TRBV7-8; TRBD1 aligns across 11 bases. This TCR came from a human donor with melanoma. The source was CD8+ T cells sorted from blood (inferred from file names), collected from a patient given nivolumab and ipilimumab in sequence. DNA of the CDR3: TGTGCCAGCAGCTTAGACCCCGGGACAGGGGGGAACGAGCAGTACTTC. Translating gives CASSLDPGTGGNEQYF.